This note documents a single TCR beta chain sequence. How the authors handled the data: Reference gene primer amplification in the assay estimated nucleated cell counts. Profiled with immunoSEQ multiplex PCR; TCRdb holds only in-frame clones, not every one. V, J and clone size were drawn from that table, and D and trimming were deduced from the DNA. The table has just under 9,000 clones, roughly 90% seen once. This specimen belongs to a study of blood T cell repertoires in COVID-19. As for the study in general: Donors in the United States, Italy and Spain gave samples during acute or convalescent COVID-19.

Unmatched junction bases numbered 6, after V lost 6 bases and J lost 0 bases. This CDR3 has 16 residues. Germline V gene lookup returns CDR1 SNHLY and CDR2 FYNNEI. Material: peripheral blood. This sequence originates from a human donor with active COVID-19. The donor label of this sample is uncertain. The rearrangement uses TRBV2 and TRBJ1-4, with 8 bases fitting TRBD1. The CDR3 is CASRRTGTPTNEKLFF. CDR3 bases: TGTGCCAGCAGACGGACAGGGACTCCAACTAATGAAAAACTGTTTTTT.